This T cell receptor (beta chain) was observed in a study of radiotherapy plus CTLA-4 blockade in lung cancer. Across the study: Objective responses arose in 18% of patients, and 25% to 35% experienced disease control.

Per germline, CDR1 SGDLS and CDR2 YYNGEE. Trimming removed 0 bases at V and 7 bases at J, with 14 bases between. This CDR3 has 14 amino acids. Study-level points and caveats: Subsequent to radiotherapy plus ipilimumab, tumor-derived TCR clones underwent expansion in blood.

A word on this clone: The antigen remains undetermined.

Chemo-refractory metastatic non-small-cell lung cancer patients received focal radiation with ipilimumab CTLA-4 blockade. Sequencing used immunoSEQ multiplex PCR; TCRdb keeps in-frame clones, though not all of them. The sample has 89,000 or so clones, 80% to 85% seen once. The chain recombines TRBV9 with TRBJ2-7; TRBD1 might be the D (5 bases). The sequenced sample was peripheral blood, obtained from a patient treated with radiotherapy plus ipilimumab. The clonotype comes from a human donor with non-small cell lung cancer who had a partial response to radiotherapy plus ipilimumab. The CDR3: CASSVDEGAAEQYF. CDR3 DNA sequence: TGTGCCAGCAGCGTAGATGAAGGGGCCGCGGAGCAGTACTTC. The complete variable domain, with remaining parts taken from reference TRBV9 and TRBJ2-7, reads DSGVTQTPKHLITATGQRVTLRCSPRSGDLSVYWYQQSLDQGLQFLIQYYNGEERAKGNILERFSAQQFPDLHSELNLSSLELGDSALYFCASSVDEGAAEQYFGPGTRLTVT.